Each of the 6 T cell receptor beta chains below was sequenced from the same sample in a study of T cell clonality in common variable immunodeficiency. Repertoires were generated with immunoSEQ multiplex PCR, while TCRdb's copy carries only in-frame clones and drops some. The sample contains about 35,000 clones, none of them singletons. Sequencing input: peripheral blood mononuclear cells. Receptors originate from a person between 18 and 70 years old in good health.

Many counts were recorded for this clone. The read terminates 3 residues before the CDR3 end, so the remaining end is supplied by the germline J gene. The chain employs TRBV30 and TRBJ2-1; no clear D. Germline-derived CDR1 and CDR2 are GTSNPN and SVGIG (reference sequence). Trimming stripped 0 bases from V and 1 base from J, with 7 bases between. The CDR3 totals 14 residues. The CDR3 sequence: CAWSVAGSYNEQFF. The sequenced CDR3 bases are TGTGCCTGGAGTGTCGCCGGTTCCTACAATGAG.

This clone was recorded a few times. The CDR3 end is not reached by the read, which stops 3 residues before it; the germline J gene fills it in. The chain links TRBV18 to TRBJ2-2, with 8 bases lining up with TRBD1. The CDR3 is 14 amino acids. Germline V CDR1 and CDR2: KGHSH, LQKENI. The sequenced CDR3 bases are TGTGCCAGCTCTTCTCAGGGGGCGGTGGAAAAG. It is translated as CASSSQGAVEK. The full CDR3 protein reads CASSSQGAVEKLFF.

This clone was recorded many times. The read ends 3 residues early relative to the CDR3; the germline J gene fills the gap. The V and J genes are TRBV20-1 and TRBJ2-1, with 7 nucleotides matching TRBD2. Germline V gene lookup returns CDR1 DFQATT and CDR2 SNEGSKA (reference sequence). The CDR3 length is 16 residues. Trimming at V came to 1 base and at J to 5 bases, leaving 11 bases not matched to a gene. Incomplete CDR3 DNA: TGCAGTGCTAGAGGGGAGGGTAGTCGGGGGGACAATGAG. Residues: CSARGEGSRGDNE. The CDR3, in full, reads CSARGEGSRGDNEQFF.

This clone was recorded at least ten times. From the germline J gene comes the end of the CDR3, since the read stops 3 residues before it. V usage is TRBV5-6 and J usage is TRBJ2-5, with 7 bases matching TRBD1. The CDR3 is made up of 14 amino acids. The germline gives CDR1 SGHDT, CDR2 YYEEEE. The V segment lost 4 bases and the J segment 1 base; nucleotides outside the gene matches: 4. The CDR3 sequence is CASSPQGLQETQYF. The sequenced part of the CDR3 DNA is TGTGCCAGCAGCCCACAGGGGCTCCAAGAGACC.

CDR3 DNA (partial): TGCGCCAGCAGTGCACTTCAGGGTGGCTCTGGAAACACC. It encodes CASSALQGGSGNT. The whole CDR3 reads CASSALQGGSGNTIYF. V and J are TRBV10-2 and TRBJ1-3; D perhaps matches TRBD1 (5 bases). The read falls 3 residues short of the CDR3 end, and the missing part is taken from the germline J gene. The CDR3 spans 16 residues. V gave up 4 bases and J gave up 0 bases, with 13 bases separating them. From germline, CDR1 is WSHSY and CDR2 SAAADI.

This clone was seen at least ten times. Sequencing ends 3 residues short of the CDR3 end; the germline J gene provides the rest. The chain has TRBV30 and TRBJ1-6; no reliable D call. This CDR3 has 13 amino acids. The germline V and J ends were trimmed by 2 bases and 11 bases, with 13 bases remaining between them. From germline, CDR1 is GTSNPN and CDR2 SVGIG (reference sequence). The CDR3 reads CAWSRAELTPLHF. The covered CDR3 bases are TGTGCCTGGAGTAGGGCAGAACTTACACCC.